This T cell receptor (beta chain) was sequenced in a study of blood T cell repertoires in COVID-19. At the level of the study: The cDNA or gDNA used as material had been derived from T cells, B-cell-depleted T cells, or PBMCs.

The CDR3 is made up of 12 amino acids. Germline V lookup: CDR1 MDHEN, CDR2 SYDVKM. Deletions cut 8 bases from V and 5 bases from J, with 12 bases between. Profiled with immunoSEQ multiplex PCR; TCRdb holds only in-frame clones, not every one. The sample has around 150,000 clones, around four fifths seen once; the top ten hold roughly 5%. The sequenced sample consisted of PBMCs or T cells enriched from blood (not recorded which). The V and J genes are TRBV28 and TRBJ2-5; D is ambiguous. This sequence was found in a man aged 65-85 years who had been exposed to COVID-19. CDR3 sequence reads: CASLSLKETQYF. The CDR3 DNA reads as TGTGCCAGCCTATCCCTCAAGGAGACCCAGTACTTC.